The 29 T cell receptor beta chains reported below all come from one sample, sequenced in a study of blood T cell repertoires in COVID-19 (dated by TCRdb to 2020 to 2021). Library method: the immunoSEQ multiplex PCR assay. The source is immuneACCESS, and TCRdb retained only in-frame sequences with V and J called. Part of the clones is not carried over; for the studies checked, unresolved V genes explain less than half of this, and the remainder is unexplained. The sample data list roughly 340,000 clones, and around 91% of these were observed just once. Of the sample, more than 3% is held by the ten largest clones. The sample consisted of peripheral blood. These receptors were collected from a woman aged 18-29 years who had recovered from COVID-19.

With respect to this clone: Different DNA sequences within this sample yield the same CDR3. This chain links TRBV7-2 with TRBJ1-2, with 7 bases that match TRBD1. Losses at the gene ends were 6 bases for V and 0 bases for J; bases not matched to a gene: 4. Germline V gene data show CDR1 as SGHTA and CDR2 as FQGNSA. This CDR3 is 14 amino acids long. CDR3: CASSFGTANYGYTF. CDR3 sequence (DNA): TGTGCCAGCAGTTTCGGGACAGCTAACTATGGCTACACCTTC.

The chain recombines TRBV14 with TRBJ2-3; 10 bases fit TRBD2. The V and J ends lost 4 bases and 4 bases, in that order; junction bases with no gene match: 8. The CDR3 loop spans 16 amino acids. CDR1 is SGHDN and CDR2 is FVKESK in the germline V gene. Here the CDR3 DNA reads TGTGCCAGCAGCCGTCTAGCGGGAGTAGGGGCAGATACGCAGTATTTT. Protein: CASSRLAGVGADTQYF.

The chain is built from TRBV28 and TRBJ2-2, with TRBD1 matching over 7 bases. The CDR3 spans 15 residues. With V trimmed by 3 bases and J by 6 bases, 7 bases remained unmatched. Germline values: CDR1 MDHEN, CDR2 SYDVKM. CDR3 nucleotide sequence: TGTGCCAGCAGTTTTCTTGACAGGGACGCCGGGGAGCTGTTTTTT. This gives the protein CASSFLDRDAGELFF.

J is TRBJ2-1 and V is TRBV7-8; TRBD2 matches at 8 bases. This CDR3 comprises 13 residues. Germline values: CDR1 SGHVS, CDR2 FQNEAQ. V lost 5 bases and J lost 6; bases outside the gene matches: 3. The DNA of the CDR3 is TGTGCCAGCAGCCCGGGGGGGGGCAATGAGCAGTTCTTC. Its translation: CASSPGGGNEQFF. Full variable domain (missing parts from reference TRBV7-8 and TRBJ2-1): GAGVSQSPRYKVAKRGQDVALRCDPISGHVSLFWYQQALGQGPEFLTYFQNEAQLDKSGLPSDRFFAERPEGSVSTLKIQRTQQEDSAVYLCASSPGGGNEQFFGPGTRLTVL.

The chain has TRBV10-1 and TRBJ2-3; a possible D gene is TRBD1 (5 bases). Germline V lookup: CDR1 WNHNN, CDR2 SYGVQD (reference sequence). V lost 2 bases and J 4 bases, leaving 10 bases between the germline ends. The CDR3 has 14 residues. The DNA of the CDR3 is TGCGCCAGCAGTGAGCAGGTGGGGCCAGATACGCAGTATTTT. Translating gives CASSEQVGPDTQYF.

This clone has just a few counts. The chain is built from TRBV7-9 and TRBJ1-2; weak D call: TRBD1 (5 bases). V lost 5 bases and J 6 bases, leaving 19 bases between the germline ends. The CDR3 is 15 amino acids. Germline V gene sequence: CDR1 SEHNR, CDR2 FQNEAQ (reference sequence). CDR3 DNA: TGTGCCAGCAGCCCTACTCAAGACAGCGAGAATGGCTACACCTTC. It translates to CASSPTQDSENGYTF.

The chain combines TRBV6-6 with TRBJ2-2; TRBD1 matches 9 bases. Germline loops: CDR1 MNHNY, CDR2 SVGAGI (reference sequence). The ends lost 6 bases at V and 4 bases at J; junction bases unmatched: 9. CDR3 length: 16 residues. CDR3 coding DNA: TGTGCCAGCAGGCCAGGGACAGGGATACTCACCGGGGAGCTGTTTTTT. It codes for CASRPGTGILTGELFF.

Only one count was recorded for this clone. V gene TRBV19 combines with J gene TRBJ1-2; 7 bases match TRBD1. Germline values: CDR1 LNHDA, CDR2 SQIVND (reference sequence). The CDR3 has 15 residues. The ends lost 6 bases at V and 2 bases at J; junction bases unmatched: 9. The CDR3 DNA follows: TGTGCCAGTAGAAACACAGGGGTAGGGAACTATGGCTACACCTTC. Its protein product is CASRNTGVGNYGYTF.

The chain couples TRBV4-3 to TRBJ1-6; 7 bases map to TRBD1. The CDR3 contains 17 residues. Germline V gene lookup returns CDR1 LGHNA and CDR2 YSLEER. The trim removed 0 bases at V and 8 bases at J, leaving 10 bases unmatched. The CDR3 sequence is CASSQDLRQGSHSPLHF. The CDR3 DNA sequence: TGCGCCAGCAGCCAAGATCTGCGACAGGGTTCTCATTCACCCCTCCACTTT.

The chain uses TRBV10-2 and TRBJ2-5; 9 bases line up with TRBD2. V shed 8 bases and J 2 bases; nucleotides not matched to a gene: 3. Germline V lookup: CDR1 WSHSY, CDR2 SAAADI. The CDR3 has 13 residues. CDR3 sequence: CASAAGGQETQYF. The CDR3 bases are TGCGCCAGCGCCGCGGGAGGGCAAGAGACCCAGTACTTC.

This clone was seen a single time. This rearrangement joins TRBV6-2 or TRBV6-3 to TRBJ2-1, with D hard to call. This CDR3 spans 16 amino acids. In germline, CDR1 is MNHEY, CDR2 SVGEGT. V was cut by 5 bases and J by 2 bases, with 16 bases left in between. CDR3 region: CASSPPRALAYNEQFF. The CDR3 DNA reads TGTGCCAGCAGTCCCCCTAGAGCCCTCGCCTACAATGAGCAGTTCTTC.

The gene calls are TRBV27 and TRBJ1-6; TRBD1 matches at 9 bases. Looked up from germline, CDR1 is MNHEY and CDR2 is SMNVEV (reference sequence). With 6 bases clipped from V and 12 bases from J, the junction kept 9 bases outside the gene matches. The CDR3 consists of 14 residues. The CDR3 coding sequence is TGTGCCAGCAGCTGGGACAGGGAATTGGGACCCCTCCACTTT. The encoded protein is CASSWDRELGPLHF.

This sequence joins TRBV29-1 and TRBJ1-2, with a tentative D call TRBD1 (5 bases). The CDR3 is made up of 11 amino acids. The germline gives CDR1 SQVTM, CDR2 ANQGSEA. V lost 6 bases, J lost 8 bases, and 13 bases lay in between. The CDR3 region has the DNA TGCAGCGTAGGAGGGGATGGCGGCTACACCTTC. This encodes CSVGGDGGYTF.

This chain links TRBV10-2 with TRBJ2-3; 7 nucleotides line up with TRBD2. This CDR3 comprises 16 residues. J was trimmed by 2 bases and V by 2 bases; bases with no gene match: 7. Per germline, CDR1 WSHSY and CDR2 SAAADI. The CDR3 here is CASSERPSGLTDTQYF. DNA of the CDR3: TGCGCCAGCAGTGAGAGGCCTAGCGGCCTCACAGATACGCAGTATTTT.

This chain links TRBV5-4 with TRBJ1-1, with unresolved D. V was cut by 4 bases and J by 1 base, with 11 bases left in between. Per germline, CDR1 SGHNT and CDR2 YYREEE (reference sequence). The CDR3 covers 14 residues. CDR3 in amino acids: CASSGLTENTEAFF. In nucleotides, the CDR3 is TGTGCCAGCAGCGGGTTAACAGAGAACACTGAAGCTTTCTTT.

The genes are TRBV5-1 and TRBJ2-2; the D is unclear. The length of the CDR3 is 15 residues. CDR1 is SGHRS and CDR2 is YFSETQ in the germline V gene. V lost 0 bases and J 0 bases, leaving 6 bases between the germline ends. The CDR3 here is CASSLGSANTGELFF. In DNA form, the CDR3 reads TGCGCCAGCAGCTTGGGATCGGCGAACACCGGGGAGCTGTTTTTT.

The chain couples TRBV2 to TRBJ1-2; TRBD1 is a possible D gene (6 bases). Germline V lookup: CDR1 SNHLY, CDR2 FYNNEI. The CDR3 is 13 amino acids. V lost 11 bases, J lost 4 bases, and 17 bases lay in between. The CDR3 nucleotides are TGTGCCTCGGAAGAGGGGGAACTCTATGGCTACACCTTC. It translates to CASEEGELYGYTF.

This sequence joins TRBV10-3 and TRBJ1-1; possibly TRBD1 for D (5 bases). The length of the CDR3 is 14 residues. The V end was cut by 4 bases, the J end by 1 base, with 10 bases between. Germline V gene sequence: CDR1 ENHRY, CDR2 SYGVKD. DNA for the CDR3: TGTGCCATCAGTGTCAGGGAACAGAACACTGAAGCTTTCTTT. The encoded protein is CAISVREQNTEAFF.

The gene calls are TRBV5-4 and TRBJ2-1, with TRBD1 matching over 10 bases. V lost 4 bases to trimming and J lost 8 bases; unmatched junction nucleotides: 6. The CDR3 extends over 14 amino acids. Germline values: CDR1 SGHNT, CDR2 YYREEE (reference sequence). The CDR3: CASSRGQGIHEQFF. CDR3 nucleotides: TGTGCCAGCAGCCGGGGACAGGGGATCCATGAGCAGTTCTTC. The variable domain in full, with the rest retrieved from reference TRBV5-4 and TRBJ2-1, is ETGVTQSPTHLIKTRGQQVTLRCSSQSGHNTVSWYQQALGQGPQFIFQYYREEENGRGNFPPRFSGLQFPNYSSELNVNALELDDSALYLCASSRGQGIHEQFFGPGTRLTVL.

This clone came up once. The chain couples TRBV6-5 to TRBJ1-2; possibly TRBD1 for D (6 bases). CDR3 size: 14 residues. Germline lookup yields CDR1 MNHEY and CDR2 SVGAGI. Trimming left V 0 bases short and J 8 bases short, with 13 bases between. Here the CDR3 DNA reads TGTGCCAGCAGTTACTCGGCAGGGGCGGGCGGCTACACCTTC. It codes for CASSYSAGAGGYTF.

The J gene is TRBJ2-1, the V gene TRBV27, with 11 bases aligning to TRBD2. J was trimmed by 8 bases and V by 3 bases; bases with no gene match: 9. CDR1 is MNHEY, CDR2 SMNVEV, per germline (reference sequence). This CDR3 has 16 residues. The CDR3 DNA reads as TGTGCCAGCAGTTTTACTAGCGGGAGTGTTTTTGATGAGCAGTTCTTC. Its protein product is CASSFTSGSVFDEQFF.

CDR3 sequence: CASSDTGAKNIQYF. CDR3 nucleotides: TGTGCCAGCAGTGATACAGGGGCCAAAAACATTCAGTACTTC. V is TRBV2 and J is TRBJ2-4, with D perhaps TRBD1 (6 bases). The ends were cut back, 3 bases at V and 1 base at J, with 7 bases in the middle. CDR3 length: 14 residues. Germline lookup yields CDR1 SNHLY and CDR2 FYNNEI.

The chain recombines TRBV10-3 with TRBJ1-5, with a tentative D call TRBD1 (5 bases). Germline CDR1 is ENHRY and CDR2 is SYGVKD. The CDR3 spans 16 residues. The V and J ends lost 3 bases and 4 bases respectively, with 16 bases between them. CDR3 sequence: CAISEFDSIANQPQHF. The CDR3, as DNA: TGTGCCATCAGTGAATTCGACAGTATAGCTAATCAGCCCCAGCATTTT.

The CDR3 coding sequence is TGTGCCAGCAGCTTAGCGTGGCGGCCAAATCAGCCCCAGCATTTT. It codes for CASSLAWRPNQPQHF. This chain links TRBV7-2 with TRBJ1-5, with D uncertain. There are 15 residues in the CDR3. CDR1 and CDR2 from the germline V gene are SGHTA and FQGNSA. Trimming removed 0 bases from V and 4 bases from J, with 10 bases in between. Combining the CDR3 with reference TRBV7-2 and TRBJ1-5 gives the whole variable domain GAGVSQSPSNKVTEKGKDVELRCDPISGHTALYWYRQSLGQGLEFLIYFQGNSAPDKSGLPSDRFSAERTGGSVSTLTIQRTQQEDSAVYLCASSLAWRPNQPQHFGDGTRLSIL.

This sequence joins TRBV5-1 and TRBJ1-1, with unresolved D. The CDR3 covers 14 residues. V was shortened by 4 bases and J by 1 base, with 11 bases between the two germline ends. Germline CDR1 reads SGHRS; CDR2 reads YFSETQ. CDR3 sequence: CASSPRGGNTEAFF. The CDR3 DNA is TGCGCCAGCAGCCCTCGTGGAGGGAACACTGAAGCTTTCTTT. The full variable domain, rest sourced from reference TRBV5-1 and TRBJ1-1, is KAGVTQTPRYLIKTRGQQVTLSCSPISGHRSVSWYQQTPGQGLQFLFEYFSETQRNKGNFPGRFSGRQFSNSRSEMNVSTLELGDSALYLCASSPRGGNTEAFFGQGTRLTVV.

The rearrangement links TRBV28 to TRBJ1-4, with a weak D call TRBD1 (5 bases). Trimming stripped 5 bases from V and 8 bases from J, with 12 bases between. The CDR3 is 13 residues long. Germline values: CDR1 MDHEN, CDR2 SYDVKM. The CDR3 loop is CASSPIGGEKLFF. CDR3 in DNA: TGTGCCAGCAGTCCTATTGGGGGGGAAAAACTGTTTTTT.

The chain has TRBV9 and TRBJ2-1; maybe TRBD2 (5 bases). Trimming removed 0 bases from V and 9 bases from J, with 19 bases in between. The CDR3 contains 16 residues. The V gene's germline CDR1 is SGDLS and CDR2 YYNGEE. CDR3 protein: CASSVATTGSVIEQFF. CDR3 in DNA: TGTGCCAGCAGCGTAGCGACTACCGGATCGGTCATTGAGCAGTTCTTC.

The V gene is TRBV29-1, the J gene TRBJ2-1, with TRBD1 as a possible D gene (5 bases). Between the trimmed V and J ends, which lost 1 base and 0 bases, there was a span of 10 bases. From germline, CDR1 is SQVTM and CDR2 ANQGSEA. This CDR3 has 15 amino acids. As DNA, the CDR3 is TGCAGCGTTGAAGGGACAAAGAGCTCCTACAATGAGCAGTTCTTC. Translated, it gives CSVEGTKSSYNEQFF.

V and J are TRBV5-6 and TRBJ1-2, with 7 bases matching TRBD1. J gave up 2 bases and V 4 bases, and 11 bases lay outside the gene matches. This CDR3 is built from 16 residues. CDR1 and CDR2 from the germline V gene are SGHDT and YYEEEE. DNA of the CDR3: TGTGCCAGCAGCGCCCCCGGGACAGACTACAACTATGGCTACACCTTC. Protein: CASSAPGTDYNYGYTF.